This passage covers 18 T cell receptor beta chains from one sample sequenced in a study of glioma-infiltrating T cells. Amplification of TCR alpha and beta CDR3 regions from RNA used iRepertoire nested multiplex PCR. A single record per CDR3 protein comes from TCRdb applying MiXCR to the multiplex PCR reads. The sample includes about 140,000 distinct CDR3 sequences, roughly two fifths of them seen just once. The sample taken for sequencing was glioma tissue, nonneoplastic brain tissue, or PBMCs (not recorded which). These receptors were collected from a human donor with low-grade glioma or glioblastoma, undergoing nonglioma brain surgery, or in good health (not recorded which).

The J gene is TRBJ2-6, the V gene TRBV6-6; D assignment may be TRBD1 or TRBD2 (5 bases each). The CDR3 runs 17 residues. From germline, CDR1 is MNHNY and CDR2 SVGAGI (reference sequence). V shed 2 bases and J shed 0 bases, with 11 bases lying between them. The CDR3 protein is CASSYEGQGSGANVLTF. Here the CDR3 DNA reads TGTGCCAGCAGTTACGAGGGGCAGGGCTCTGGGGCCAACGTCCTGACTTTC.

With respect to this clonotype: A junction end diverges from the germline sequence, so it may reflect a read error. This rearrangement joins TRBV7-2 to TRBJ2-7; 12 bases map to TRBD2. This CDR3 is 13 amino acids long. Germline CDR1 reads SGHTA; CDR2 reads FQGNSA. The CDR3 here is CASSLDGLAGRNF. The DNA of the CDR3 is TGTGCCAGCAGCTTAGACGGACTAGCGGGAAGGAACTTC.

A remark on this clonotype: The germline gene is not matched at one end of the junction; a read error may be the cause. This chain connects TRBV20-1 to TRBJ1-1, with no clear D. CDR1 is DFQATT and CDR2 is SNEGSKA in the germline V gene (reference sequence). The length of the CDR3 is 14 residues. The CDR3 DNA is TGCAGTGATAGAGAAGCGGCATCGAACACTGAAGCTTTCTTT. Protein: CSDREAASNTEAFF.

This chain joins TRBV7-2 and TRBJ2-5; 10 bases agree with TRBD2. Trimming cost V 5 bases and J 5 bases; bases outside gene matches: 5. Germline values: CDR1 SGHTA, CDR2 FQGNSA. The length of the CDR3 is 14 residues. The CDR3 sequence is CASSPGLAKETQYF. The CDR3 DNA is TGTGCCAGCAGCCCGGGACTAGCGAAGGAGACCCAGTACTTC.

This clonotype turned up a few times. The gene calls are TRBV12-3 or TRBV12-4 and TRBJ2-3; D remains ambiguous. The CDR3 is 16 amino acids. V shed 5 bases and J shed 1 base, with 16 bases lying between them. CDR3 bases: TGTGCCAGCAGTCTCGTCGGTCCTACCGGCACAGATACGCAGTATTTT. Its translation: CASSLVGPTGTDTQYF.

Only a few counts were recorded for this clonotype. The CDR3 here is CAIGSSGGQETQYF. The CDR3 nucleotides read TGTGCCATCGGGTCTAGCGGGGGCCAAGAGACCCAGTACTTC. V and J are TRBV10-3 and TRBJ2-5, with 10 bases fitting TRBD2. J gave up 1 base and V 8 bases, and 4 bases lay outside the gene matches. From germline, CDR1 is ENHRY and CDR2 SYGVKD. The CDR3 runs to 14 residues.

This rearrangement joins TRBV7-2 to TRBJ2-5; no definite D call. This CDR3 region has 12 residues. Looked up from germline, CDR1 is SGHTA and CDR2 is FQGNSA. With 7 bases removed from V and 3 bases from J, the gap between germline ends came to 9 bases. The CDR3 DNA sequence: TGTGCCAGCACCTTGTCCGAAGAGACCCAGTACTTC. Its translation is CASTLSEETQYF.

Turning to this clonotype: A read error is possible here, since a much larger clone lies one base away. The genes are TRBV24-1 and TRBJ2-3; 7 bases line up with TRBD1. Germline CDR1 reads KGHDR; CDR2 reads SFDVKD. The CDR3 extends over 15 amino acids. The CDR3 sequence is CATSGLTGLTDTQYF. The CDR3 DNA sequence: TGTGCCACCAGTGGTTTGACAGGGTTGACAGATACGCAGTATTTT.

The chain employs TRBV4-1 and TRBJ1-1; D is undetermined. CDR1 and CDR2 (germline): MGHRA, YSYEKL. This CDR3 has 15 residues. With 1 base removed from V and 2 bases from J, the gap between germline ends came to 11 bases. The CDR3 here is CASSQGLRGNTEAFF. Here the CDR3 DNA reads TGCGCCAGCAGCCAAGGATTGCGTGGTAACACTGAAGCTTTCTTT.

V usage is TRBV7-9 and J usage is TRBJ1-2; TRBD1 matches 9 bases. The CDR3 totals 11 residues. Per the germline V gene, CDR1 is SEHNR and CDR2 is FQNEAQ (reference sequence). The V segment lost 5 bases and the J segment 13 bases; nucleotides outside the gene matches: 5. The CDR3 protein is CASSPGQGFTF. CDR3 coding DNA: TGTGCCAGCAGCCCGGGACAGGGTTTCACCTTC.

This clonotype was found a few times. The chain couples TRBV20-1 to TRBJ2-7; 9 bases align to TRBD1. Germline lookup yields CDR1 DFQATT and CDR2 SNEGSKA (reference sequence). V was pared by 7 bases and J by 2 bases, with 3 bases of the junction left unmatched. The CDR3 is 12 amino acids. The DNA for the CDR3 is TGCAGTGTTGGACAGGGGCCCTACGAGCAGTACTTC. Its translation: CSVGQGPYEQYF.

In its sample, this clonotype was seen once. Its ends do not fully match the called genes, so a read error is possible. V usage is TRBV11-2 and J usage is TRBJ1-1, with D unresolved. Germline V CDR1 and CDR2: SGHAT, FQNNGV. The CDR3 loop spans 13 amino acids. CDR3 region: CANSERINTEAFF. Written as DNA, the CDR3 is TGTGCCAACAGCGAACGGATTAACACTGAAGCTTTCTTT.

This clonotype has just a few counts. This chain joins TRBV25-1 and TRBJ2-6; 7 bases agree with TRBD1. The CDR3 consists of 16 residues. In germline, CDR1 is MGHDK, CDR2 SYGVNS. The V gene end was trimmed by 4 bases and the J gene end by 1 base; junction bases not matched to a gene: 4. In nucleotides, the CDR3 is TGTGCCAGCAGTGCTCTGGGACAGTCTGGGGCCAACGTCCTGACTTTC. This sequence encodes CASSALGQSGANVLTF.

The chain employs TRBV20-1 and TRBJ2-2, with D unclear. This CDR3 is 13 amino acids long. The V gene lost 3 bases and the J gene lost 7 bases, with 12 bases spanning the gap. Germline V CDR1 and CDR2: DFQATT, SNEGSKA (reference sequence). DNA of the CDR3: TGCAGTGCTAGTTTAGCCTTAATCGGGGAGCTGTTTTTT. This encodes CSASLALIGELFF.

The chain carries TRBV6-2 or TRBV6-3 and TRBJ1-1, with no clear D. The CDR3 runs 13 residues. V gave up 3 bases and J gave up 4 bases, with 9 bases separating them. Germline V lookup: CDR1 MNHEY, CDR2 SVGEGT. This CDR3 is CASSYLGSTEAFF. CDR3 DNA sequence: TGTGCCAGCAGTTATCTGGGTTCCACTGAAGCTTTCTTT.

This clonotype was counted many times. The CDR3 protein is CASRGLADLREQFF. CDR3 in DNA: TGTGCCAGCAGAGGACTAGCGGACCTTCGAGAGCAGTTCTTC. V gene TRBV6-1 combines with J gene TRBJ2-1; TRBD2 matches at 10 bases. Germline assignment: CDR1 MNHNS and CDR2 SASEGT. The J segment lost 10 bases and the V segment lost 6 bases, leaving 9 bases of the junction unmatched. This CDR3 contains 14 residues.

This clonotype appeared many times. The chain has TRBV6-1 and TRBJ1-2; no reliable D call. Germline-derived CDR1 and CDR2 are MNHNS and SASEGT. The CDR3 has 11 amino acids. Deletions cut 5 bases from V and 8 bases from J, with 9 bases between. CDR3 protein: CASSFGWGYTF. In DNA form, the CDR3 reads TGTGCCAGCAGTTTTGGATGGGGCTACACCTTC.

This sequence joins TRBV6-1 and TRBJ1-2; D uncertain. V lost 6 bases to trimming and J lost 4 bases, with 18 bases between them. The CDR3 contains 15 residues. Germline CDR1 and CDR2: MNHNS and SASEGT. CDR3: CASSPEEGEIYGYTF. CDR3 nucleotide sequence: TGTGCCAGCAGCCCCGAGGAGGGTGAGATCTATGGCTACACCTTC.